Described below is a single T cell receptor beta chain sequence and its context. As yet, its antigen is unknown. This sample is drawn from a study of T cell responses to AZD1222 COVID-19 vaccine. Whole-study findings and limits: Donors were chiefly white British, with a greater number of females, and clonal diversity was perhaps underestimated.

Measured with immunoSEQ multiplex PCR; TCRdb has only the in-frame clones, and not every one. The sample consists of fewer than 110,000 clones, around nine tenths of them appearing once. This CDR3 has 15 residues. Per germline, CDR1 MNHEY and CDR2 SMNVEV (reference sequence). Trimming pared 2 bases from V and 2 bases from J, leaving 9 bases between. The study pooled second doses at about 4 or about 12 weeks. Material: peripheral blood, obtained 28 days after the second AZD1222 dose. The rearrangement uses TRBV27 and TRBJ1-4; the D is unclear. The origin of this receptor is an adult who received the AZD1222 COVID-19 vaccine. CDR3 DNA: TGTGCCAGCAGTTTACGGCGCGCGACTAATGAAAAACTGTTTTTT. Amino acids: CASSLRRATNEKLFF.